The sequence of this TCR beta chain was determined in a study of shared clonotypes between healthy human individuals. Clones were read by immunoSEQ multiplex PCR, and TCRdb kept only the in-frame ones, dropping some. The table has about 490,000 clones, more than 75% seen once. J lost 4 bases, V lost 5 bases, and 10 bases had no gene match. This CDR3 region has 14 residues. Germline V gene data show CDR1 as SQVTM and CDR2 as ANQGSEA. This clone was seen ten or more times. The receptor was derived from a woman aged 40 to 50 in good health. Some clones in this sample may be carry-over from other donors' samples. The specimen was PBMCs. The V gene is TRBV29-1, the J gene TRBJ2-7, with 8 positions matching TRBD2. The CDR3 is CSVIRAGEVYEQYF. CDR3 sequence (DNA): TGCAGCGTTATTAGAGCGGGAGAGGTGTACGAGCAGTACTTC.